This T cell receptor (beta chain) came from a study of CXCR3-negative and CXCR3-positive naive CD8 T cells. Findings of the study overall: The TRB CDR3s that CXCR3-positive naive cells carried were more hydrophobic than those of CXCR3-negative naive cells. Similar TRBV-TRBJ gene usage was seen in naive CXCR3-negative and CXCR3-positive cells, but not in memory cells.

All TRB cDNA libraries came from 5' RACE performed with UMI labels. From its re-call of the 5' RACE reads, TCRdb lists each CDR3 protein once, without DNA. Recorded for this sample: about 60,000 distinct CDR3 sequences. Among CD8+ T cells, naive ones were CD45RO-CCR7+CD27+CD95-. Concerning this clonotype itself: Its specificity is not known.

Germline assignment: CDR1 SQVTM and CDR2 ANQGSEA. This CDR3 has 15 amino acids. This TCR was recovered from a human donor in good health. Some clones in this sample may be carry-over from other donors' samples. Sequencing was done on a sample of naive CXCR3+ CD8+ T cells from blood. Subset specified: CD45RO-CCR7+CD27+CD95- naive CD8+ T cells expressing CXCR3 (TNR3+). The V call is TRBV29-1, the J call TRBJ1-2; the TCRdb D gene call, TRBD1, has no DNA to confirm it. The CDR3 sequence: CSVYMIRESDYGYTF.